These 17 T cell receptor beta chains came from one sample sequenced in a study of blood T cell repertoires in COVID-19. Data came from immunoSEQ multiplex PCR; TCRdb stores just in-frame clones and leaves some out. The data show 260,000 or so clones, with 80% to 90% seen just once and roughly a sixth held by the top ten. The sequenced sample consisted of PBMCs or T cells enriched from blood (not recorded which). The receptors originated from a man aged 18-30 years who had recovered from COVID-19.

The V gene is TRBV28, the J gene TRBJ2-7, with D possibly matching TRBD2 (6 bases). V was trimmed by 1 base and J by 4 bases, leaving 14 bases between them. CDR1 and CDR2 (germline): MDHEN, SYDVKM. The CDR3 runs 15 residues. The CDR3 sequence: CASSLFQGGAYEQYF. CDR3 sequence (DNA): TGTGCCAGCAGTTTATTCCAGGGCGGGGCGTACGAGCAGTACTTC.

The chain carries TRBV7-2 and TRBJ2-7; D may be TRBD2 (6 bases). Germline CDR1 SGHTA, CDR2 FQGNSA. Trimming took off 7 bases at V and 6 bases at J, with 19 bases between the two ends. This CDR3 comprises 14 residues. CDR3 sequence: CASTLLGGTGEQYF. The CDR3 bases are TGTGCCAGCACCCTACTTGGGGGGACGGGCGAGCAGTACTTC.

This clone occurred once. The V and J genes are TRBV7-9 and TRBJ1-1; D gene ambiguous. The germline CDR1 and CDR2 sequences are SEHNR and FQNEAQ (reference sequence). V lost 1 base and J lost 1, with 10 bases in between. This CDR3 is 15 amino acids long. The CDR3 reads CASSLVSGSNTEAFF. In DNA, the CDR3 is TGTGCCAGCAGCTTAGTTTCCGGGTCGAACACTGAAGCTTTCTTT.

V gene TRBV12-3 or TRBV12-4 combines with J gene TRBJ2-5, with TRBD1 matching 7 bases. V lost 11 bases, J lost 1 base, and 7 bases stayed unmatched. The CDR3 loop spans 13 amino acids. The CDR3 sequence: CASQGEPQETQYF. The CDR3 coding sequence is TGTGCCTCCCAGGGGGAGCCCCAAGAGACCCAGTACTTC.

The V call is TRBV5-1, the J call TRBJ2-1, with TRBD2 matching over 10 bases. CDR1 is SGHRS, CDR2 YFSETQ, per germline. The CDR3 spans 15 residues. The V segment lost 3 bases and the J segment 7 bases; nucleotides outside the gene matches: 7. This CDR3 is CASSSLAGEGNEQFF. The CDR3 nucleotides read TGCGCCAGCAGCTCCCTAGCGGGAGAGGGTAATGAGCAGTTCTTC.

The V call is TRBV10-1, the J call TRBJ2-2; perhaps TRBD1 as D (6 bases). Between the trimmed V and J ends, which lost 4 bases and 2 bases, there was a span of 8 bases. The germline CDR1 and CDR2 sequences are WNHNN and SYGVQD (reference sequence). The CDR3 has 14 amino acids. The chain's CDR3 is CASSGGLNTGELFF. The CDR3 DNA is TGCGCCAGCAGTGGGGGGCTAAACACCGGGGAGCTGTTTTTT.

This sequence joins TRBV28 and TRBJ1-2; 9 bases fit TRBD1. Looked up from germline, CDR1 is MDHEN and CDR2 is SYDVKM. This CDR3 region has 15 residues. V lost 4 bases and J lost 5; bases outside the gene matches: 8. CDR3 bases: TGTGCCAGCAGTTCTTCACAGGGGGCACCTTATGGCTACACCTTC. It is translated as CASSSSQGAPYGYTF.

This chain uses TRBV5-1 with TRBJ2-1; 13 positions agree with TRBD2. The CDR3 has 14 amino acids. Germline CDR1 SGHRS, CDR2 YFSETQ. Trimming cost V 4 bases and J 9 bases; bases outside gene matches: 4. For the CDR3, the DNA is TGCGCCAGCAGCGCGGGACTAGCGGGATTTGAGCAGTTCTTC. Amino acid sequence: CASSAGLAGFEQFF.

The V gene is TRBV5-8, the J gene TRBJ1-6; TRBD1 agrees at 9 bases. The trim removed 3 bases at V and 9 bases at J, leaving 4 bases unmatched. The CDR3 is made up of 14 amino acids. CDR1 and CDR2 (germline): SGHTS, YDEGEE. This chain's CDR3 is CASSWTGVASPLHF. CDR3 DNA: TGTGCCAGCAGCTGGACAGGGGTCGCTTCACCCCTCCACTTT.

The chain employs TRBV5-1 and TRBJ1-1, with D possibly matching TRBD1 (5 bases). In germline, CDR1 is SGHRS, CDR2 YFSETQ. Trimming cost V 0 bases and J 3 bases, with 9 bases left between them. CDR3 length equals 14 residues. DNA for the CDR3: TGCGCCAGCAGCTTGGGACAGATGGACACTGAAGCTTTCTTT. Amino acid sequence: CASSLGQMDTEAFF.

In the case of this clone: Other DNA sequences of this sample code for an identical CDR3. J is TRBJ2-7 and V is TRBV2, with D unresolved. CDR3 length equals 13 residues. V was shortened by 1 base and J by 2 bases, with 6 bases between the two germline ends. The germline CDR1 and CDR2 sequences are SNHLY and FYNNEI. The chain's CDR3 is CASSEGGPYEQYF. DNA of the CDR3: TGTGCCAGCAGTGAAGGCGGTCCCTACGAGCAGTACTTC.

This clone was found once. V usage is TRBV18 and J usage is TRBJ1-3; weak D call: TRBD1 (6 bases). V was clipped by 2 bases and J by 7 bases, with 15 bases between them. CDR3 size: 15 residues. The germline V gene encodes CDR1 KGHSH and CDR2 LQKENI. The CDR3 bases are TGTGCCAGCTCACCAAATCCCACAGGGACGAACACCATATATTTT. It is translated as CASSPNPTGTNTIYF.

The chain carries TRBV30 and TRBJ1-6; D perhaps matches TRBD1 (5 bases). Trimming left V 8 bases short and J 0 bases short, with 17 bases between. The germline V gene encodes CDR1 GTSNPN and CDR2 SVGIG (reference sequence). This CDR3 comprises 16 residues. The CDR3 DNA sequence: TGTGCCCGCCGGGAGGGGACTAGCTCCTATAATTCACCCCTCCACTTT. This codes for CARREGTSSYNSPLHF.

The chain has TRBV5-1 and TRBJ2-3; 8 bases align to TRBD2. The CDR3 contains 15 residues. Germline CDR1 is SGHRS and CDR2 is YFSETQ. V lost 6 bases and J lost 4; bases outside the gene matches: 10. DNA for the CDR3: TGCGCCAGCACCCCCGGGACTAGTCGCGCAGATACGCAGTATTTT. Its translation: CASTPGTSRADTQYF. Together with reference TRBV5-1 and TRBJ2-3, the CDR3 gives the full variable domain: KAGVTQTPRYLIKTRGQQVTLSCSPISGHRSVSWYQQTPGQGLQFLFEYFSETQRNKGNFPGRFSGRQFSNSRSEMNVSTLELGDSALYLCASTPGTSRADTQYFGPGTRLTVL.

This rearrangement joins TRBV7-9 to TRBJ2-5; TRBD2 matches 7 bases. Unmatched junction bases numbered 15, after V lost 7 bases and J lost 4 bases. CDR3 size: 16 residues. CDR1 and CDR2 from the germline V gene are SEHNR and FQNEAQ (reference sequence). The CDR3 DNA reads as TGTGCCAGCAATAGGGCGGGGGAACCGGAGGGAGAGACCCAGTACTTC. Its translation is CASNRAGEPEGETQYF.

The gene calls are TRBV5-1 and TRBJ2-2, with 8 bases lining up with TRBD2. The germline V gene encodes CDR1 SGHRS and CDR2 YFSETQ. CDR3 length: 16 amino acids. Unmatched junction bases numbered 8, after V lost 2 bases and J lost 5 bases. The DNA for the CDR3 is TGCGCCAGCAGCTTTCTTAGCGGGATTAGGACCGGGGAGCTGTTTTTT. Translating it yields CASSFLSGIRTGELFF. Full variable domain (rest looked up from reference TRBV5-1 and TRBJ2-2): KAGVTQTPRYLIKTRGQQVTLSCSPISGHRSVSWYQQTPGQGLQFLFEYFSETQRNKGNFPGRFSGRQFSNSRSEMNVSTLELGDSALYLCASSFLSGIRTGELFFGEGSRLTVL.

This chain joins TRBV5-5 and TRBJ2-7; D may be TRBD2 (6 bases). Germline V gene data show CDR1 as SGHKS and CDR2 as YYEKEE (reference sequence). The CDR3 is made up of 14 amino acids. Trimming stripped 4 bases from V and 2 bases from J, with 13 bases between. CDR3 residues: CASSPSALPYEQYF. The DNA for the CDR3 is TGTGCCAGCAGCCCTAGCGCCTTACCCTACGAGCAGTACTTC.